These 8 T cell receptor beta chains share one sample of origin, sequenced in a study of T-cell reconstitution after alpha-beta-depleted transplantation in children. Unique molecular identifiers featured in how the TCRbeta library was prepared. MiXCR was run by TCRdb on the PCR reads, yielding one entry per CDR3 protein. The sample has roughly 490,000 distinct CDR3 sequences, roughly an eighth seen once; the top ten hold around 15%. This sample comprised PBMCs, mostly from graft donor cells, obtained 180 days after TCRalphabeta/CD19-depleted stem cell transplant. These receptor sequences come from a female patient between 2 and 15 years old who had a stem cell transplant for aplastic anemia, so the T cells may come from the graft donor.

The table lists this clonotype with a few counts. The chain uses TRBV29-1 and TRBJ1-1; D is perhaps TRBD1 (5 bases). Between the trimmed V and J ends, which lost 3 bases and 6 bases, there was a span of 11 bases. The CDR3 contains 12 residues. Germline-derived CDR1 and CDR2 are SQVTM and ANQGSEA. CDR3 nucleotides: TGCAGCGTTGAGAGGGACGAGCCTGAAGCTTTCTTT. This codes for CSVERDEPEAFF.

The chain is built from TRBV29-1 and TRBJ1-5, with D tentatively TRBD1 (6 bases). Trimming pared 6 bases from V and 4 bases from J, leaving 13 bases between. The CDR3 loop spans 13 amino acids. Germline CDR1 SQVTM, CDR2 ANQGSEA. The CDR3 bases are TGCAGCGTCGAGACAGGACCAAATCAGCCCCAGCATTTT. It translates to CSVETGPNQPQHF.

This clonotype was counted a few times. This chain joins TRBV12-3 or TRBV12-4 and TRBJ2-7; 7 nucleotides agree with TRBD2. This CDR3 contains 16 residues. V was clipped by 8 bases and J by 4 bases; unmatched bases: 17. The CDR3 is CASSFKWAGAGYEQYF. CDR3 nucleotides: TGTGCCAGCTCCTTTAAGTGGGCGGGAGCAGGATACGAGCAGTACTTC.

This clonotype has ten or more counts. This chain links TRBV20-1 with TRBJ1-5; 11 nucleotides align to TRBD1. The length of the CDR3 is 16 residues. Unmatched junction bases numbered 9, after V lost 3 bases and J lost 5 bases. Germline CDR1 and CDR2: DFQATT and SNEGSKA (reference sequence). The CDR3: CSASPPRDRGDQPQHF. The DNA of the CDR3 is TGCAGTGCTAGCCCTCCCCGGGACAGGGGGGATCAGCCCCAGCATTTT.

The chain combines TRBV10-2 with TRBJ2-1; perhaps TRBD2 as D (6 bases). This CDR3 contains 12 residues. The V end was cut by 6 bases, the J end by 12 bases, with 15 bases between. Germline loops: CDR1 WSHSY, CDR2 SAAADI. CDR3 coding DNA: TGCGCCAGCAGCACACCTAGCGTAGTGCAGTTCTTC. Encoded protein: CASSTPSVVQFF.

This clonotype was detected only a few times. The rearrangement links TRBV12-3 or TRBV12-4 to TRBJ2-1; 9 bases are shared with TRBD2. This CDR3 is 16 amino acids long. Germline trimming cut 3 bases from V and 3 bases from J; bases unmatched to any gene: 6. The CDR3 sequence is CASSFALAGGYNEQFF. CDR3 in DNA: TGTGCCAGCAGTTTTGCACTAGCGGGCGGCTACAATGAGCAGTTCTTC.

This clonotype has only a few counts. This chain links TRBV3-1 with TRBJ2-5; 9 nucleotides match TRBD1. V trimming: 4 bases; J trimming: 1 base; junction bases outside the gene matches: 7. The CDR3 is 16 residues long. Germline V gene sequence: CDR1 LGHDT, CDR2 YNNKEL (reference sequence). This CDR3 reads CASSLSETGGQETQYF. CDR3 bases: TGTGCCAGCAGCCTATCTGAGACAGGGGGCCAAGAGACCCAGTACTTC.

The sample holds many counts of this clonotype. The J gene is TRBJ2-2, the V gene TRBV5-4, with 10 bases matching TRBD2. This CDR3 has 19 amino acids. From germline, CDR1 is SGHNT and CDR2 YYREEE (reference sequence). V shed 4 bases, J shed 5 bases, and the junction held 17 bases outside the gene matches. CDR3 in amino acids: CASSLPILASGSKTGELFF. For the CDR3, the DNA is TGTGCCAGCAGCCTGCCCATCCTCGCTAGCGGGAGTAAGACCGGGGAGCTGTTTTTT. The variable domain in full, completed from reference TRBV5-4 and TRBJ2-2, reads ETGVTQSPTHLIKTRGQQVTLRCSSQSGHNTVSWYQQALGQGPQFIFQYYREEENGRGNFPPRFSGLQFPNYSSELNVNALELDDSALYLCASSLPILASGSKTGELFFGEGSRLTVL.